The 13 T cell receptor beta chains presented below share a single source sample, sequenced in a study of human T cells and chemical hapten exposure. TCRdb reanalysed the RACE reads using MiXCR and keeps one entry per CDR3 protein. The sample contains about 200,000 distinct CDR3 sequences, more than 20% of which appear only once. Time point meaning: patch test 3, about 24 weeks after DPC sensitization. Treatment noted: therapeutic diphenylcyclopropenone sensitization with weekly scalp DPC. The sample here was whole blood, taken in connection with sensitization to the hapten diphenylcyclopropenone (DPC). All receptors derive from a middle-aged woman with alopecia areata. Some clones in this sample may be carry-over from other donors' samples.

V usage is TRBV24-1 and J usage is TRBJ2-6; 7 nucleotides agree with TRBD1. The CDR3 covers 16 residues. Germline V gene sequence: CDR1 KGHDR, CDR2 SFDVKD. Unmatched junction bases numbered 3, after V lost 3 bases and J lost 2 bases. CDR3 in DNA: TGTGCCACCAGTGATCGGGACAGTACTGGGGCCAACGTCCTGACTTTC. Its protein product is CATSDRDSTGANVLTF.

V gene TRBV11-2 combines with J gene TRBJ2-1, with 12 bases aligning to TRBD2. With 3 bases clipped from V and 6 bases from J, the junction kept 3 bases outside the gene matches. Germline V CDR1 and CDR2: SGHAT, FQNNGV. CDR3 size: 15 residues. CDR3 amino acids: CASSLGLAGFNEQFF. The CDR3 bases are TGTGCCAGCAGCTTGGGACTAGCGGGCTTCAATGAGCAGTTCTTC.

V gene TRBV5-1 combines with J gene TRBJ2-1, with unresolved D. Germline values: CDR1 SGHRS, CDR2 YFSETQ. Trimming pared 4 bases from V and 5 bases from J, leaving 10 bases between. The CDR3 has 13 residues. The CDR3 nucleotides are TGCGCCAGCAGCGCTGGGCTTGACAATGAGCAGTTCTTC. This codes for CASSAGLDNEQFF.

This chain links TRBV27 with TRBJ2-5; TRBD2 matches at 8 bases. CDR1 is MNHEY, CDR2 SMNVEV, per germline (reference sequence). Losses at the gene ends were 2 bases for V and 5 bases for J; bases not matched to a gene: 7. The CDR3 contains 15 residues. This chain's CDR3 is CASSLRGSGGETQYF. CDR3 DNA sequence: TGTGCCAGCAGTTTAAGAGGTTCGGGGGGGGAGACCCAGTACTTC.

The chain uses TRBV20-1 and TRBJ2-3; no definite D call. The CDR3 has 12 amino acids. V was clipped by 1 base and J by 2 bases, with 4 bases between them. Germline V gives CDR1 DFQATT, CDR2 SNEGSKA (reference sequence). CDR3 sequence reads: CSARGVTDTQYF. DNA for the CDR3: TGCAGTGCTAGAGGGGTCACAGATACGCAGTATTTT.

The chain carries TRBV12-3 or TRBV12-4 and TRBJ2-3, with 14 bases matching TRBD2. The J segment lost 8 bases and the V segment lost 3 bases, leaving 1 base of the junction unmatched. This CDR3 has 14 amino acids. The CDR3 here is CASSFGTSGGTQYF. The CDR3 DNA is TGTGCCAGCAGTTTCGGGACTAGCGGGGGTACGCAGTATTTT.

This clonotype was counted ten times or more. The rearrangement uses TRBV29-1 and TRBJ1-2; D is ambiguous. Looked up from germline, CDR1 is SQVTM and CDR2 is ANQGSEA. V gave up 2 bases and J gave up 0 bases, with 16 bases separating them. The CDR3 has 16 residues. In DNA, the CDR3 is TGCAGCGTTGAACCGCGAGGACCCCCTACTAACTATGGCTACACCTTC. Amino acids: CSVEPRGPPTNYGYTF.

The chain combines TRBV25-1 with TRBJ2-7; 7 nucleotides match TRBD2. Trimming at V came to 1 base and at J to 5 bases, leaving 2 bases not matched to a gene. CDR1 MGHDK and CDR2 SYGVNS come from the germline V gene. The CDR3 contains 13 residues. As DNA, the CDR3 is TGTGCCAGCAGTGAATGGGGGGGGGACGAGCAGTACTTC. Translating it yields CASSEWGGDEQYF.

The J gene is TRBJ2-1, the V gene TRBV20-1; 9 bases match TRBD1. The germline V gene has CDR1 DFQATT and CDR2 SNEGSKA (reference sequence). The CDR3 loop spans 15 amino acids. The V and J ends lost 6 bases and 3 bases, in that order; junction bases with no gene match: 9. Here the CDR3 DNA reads TGCAGTGCCTCTACAGGGGGCGCGAACTACAATGAGCAGTTCTTC. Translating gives CSASTGGANYNEQFF.

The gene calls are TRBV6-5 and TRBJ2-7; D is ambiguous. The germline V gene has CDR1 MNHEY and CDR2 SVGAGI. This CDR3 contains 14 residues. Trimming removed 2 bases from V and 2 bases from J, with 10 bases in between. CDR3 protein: CASSYPGRTYEQYF. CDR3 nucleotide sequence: TGTGCCAGCAGTTACCCCGGCAGGACCTACGAGCAGTACTTC.

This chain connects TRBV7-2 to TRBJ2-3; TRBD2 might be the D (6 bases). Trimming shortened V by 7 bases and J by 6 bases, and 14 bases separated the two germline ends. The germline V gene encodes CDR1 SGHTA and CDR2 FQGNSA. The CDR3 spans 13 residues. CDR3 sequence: CASNSGAGDTQYF. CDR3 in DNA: TGTGCCAGCAATTCGGGAGCCGGGGATACGCAGTATTTT.

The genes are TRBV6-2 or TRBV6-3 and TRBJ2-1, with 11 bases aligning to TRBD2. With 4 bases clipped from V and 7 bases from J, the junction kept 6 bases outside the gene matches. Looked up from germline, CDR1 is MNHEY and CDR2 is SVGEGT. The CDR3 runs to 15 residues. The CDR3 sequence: CASSSTSGGFNEQFF. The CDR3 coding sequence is TGTGCCAGCAGTTCTACTAGCGGGGGTTTTAATGAGCAGTTCTTC.

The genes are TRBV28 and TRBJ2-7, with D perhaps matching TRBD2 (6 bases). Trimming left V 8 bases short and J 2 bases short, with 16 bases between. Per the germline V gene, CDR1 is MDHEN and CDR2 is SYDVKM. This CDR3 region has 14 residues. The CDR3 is CASRGGTDPYEQYF. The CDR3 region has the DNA TGTGCCAGCCGAGGCGGGACGGACCCCTACGAGCAGTACTTC. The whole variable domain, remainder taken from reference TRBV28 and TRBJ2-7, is DVKVTQSSRYLVKRTGEKVFLECVQDMDHENMFWYRQDPGLGLRLIYFSYDVKMKEKGDIPEGYSVSREKKERFSLILESASTNQTSMYLCASRGGTDPYEQYFGPGTRLTVT.